These 15 T cell receptor beta chains came from one sample sequenced in a study of CD8+ T cells in alopecia areata. Treatment here: oral pan-JAK inhibitor, 5-10 mg twice daily. Sequencing templates came from extracted RNA that was reverse transcribed into cDNA. The table came from immunoSEQ multiplex PCR; TCRdb's copy has only in-frame clones and leaves some out. The sample has hundreds of thousands of clones, about 60% seen once. Sequenced material: CD4+ T cells sorted from blood, taken around week 54, from a patient treated with tofacitinib. These receptors came from a human donor with alopecia areata.

This clone was seen more than once but under ten times. The DNA of the CDR3 is TGTGCCAGCAGCCTCGACGGTACCTACGAGCAGTACTTC. Translation: CASSLDGTYEQYF. This sequence joins TRBV7-2 and TRBJ2-7; D is unclear. V was cut by 5 bases and J by 2 bases, with 10 bases left in between. Germline V gives CDR1 SGHTA, CDR2 FQGNSA. CDR3 length: 13 amino acids.

The chain couples TRBV4-3 to TRBJ1-5; TRBD1 is a possible D gene (5 bases). V was pared by 0 bases and J by 9 bases, with 12 bases between. Germline assignment: CDR1 LGHNA and CDR2 YSLEER. This CDR3 comprises 14 residues. The CDR3 nucleotides read TGCGCCAGCAGCCAAGATTTGGGGCCTGGGCCCCAGCATTTT. Residues: CASSQDLGPGPQHF.

V and J are TRBV30 and TRBJ1-2, with D uncertain. This CDR3 has 13 amino acids. Germline lookup yields CDR1 GTSNPN and CDR2 SVGIG (reference sequence). Trimming took off 1 base at V and 0 bases at J, with 6 bases between the two ends. Here the CDR3 reads CAWSGSANYGYTF. As DNA, the CDR3 is TGTGCCTGGAGTGGATCGGCTAACTATGGCTACACCTTC.

The chain recombines TRBV25-1 with TRBJ2-6, with D possibly matching TRBD2 (5 bases). With 1 base removed from V and 0 bases from J, the gap between germline ends came to 13 bases. The CDR3 is made up of 18 amino acids. From germline, CDR1 is MGHDK and CDR2 SYGVNS. The CDR3 coding sequence is TGTGCCAGCAGTGAATTTCGGGGATTGGACTCTGGGGCCAACGTCCTGACTTTC. It is translated as CASSEFRGLDSGANVLTF.

The V and J genes are TRBV4-3 and TRBJ1-2, with D unresolved. Looked up from germline, CDR1 is LGHNA and CDR2 is YSLEER. There are 16 residues in the CDR3. The ends were cut back, 0 bases at V and 0 bases at J, with 11 bases in the middle. The CDR3 here is CASSQELNVPNYGYTF. CDR3 nucleotide sequence: TGCGCCAGCAGCCAAGAATTGAACGTTCCTAACTATGGCTACACCTTC.

The chain combines TRBV29-1 with TRBJ1-1, with D perhaps matching TRBD1 (5 bases). The CDR3 length is 15 residues. V lost 1 base and J lost 0, with 12 bases in between. Per germline, CDR1 SQVTM and CDR2 ANQGSEA. The CDR3 nucleotides are TGCAGCGTTGAAGTCAGGGCCAGATTGAACACTGAAGCTTTCTTT. It specifies CSVEVRARLNTEAFF.

The J gene is TRBJ1-1, the V gene TRBV5-1; unclear D gene. The ends were cut back, 2 bases at V and 1 base at J, with 12 bases in the middle. The CDR3 length is 15 residues. CDR1 SGHRS and CDR2 YFSETQ come from the germline V gene. CDR3 amino acids: CASSLSGQQNTEAFF. For the CDR3, the DNA is TGCGCCAGCAGCTTAAGCGGCCAACAGAACACTGAAGCTTTCTTT.

The V gene is TRBV29-1, the J gene TRBJ2-2; TRBD1 might be the D (7 bases). Germline V gene data show CDR1 as SQVTM and CDR2 as ANQGSEA. V lost 0 bases, J lost 4 bases, and 9 bases lay in between. CDR3 size: 14 residues. The CDR3 bases are TGCAGCGTTGAAGACAGGGGGGCCACCGGGGAGCTGTTTTTT. This gives the protein CSVEDRGATGELFF.

The chain is built from TRBV7-9 and TRBJ2-2; D is uncertain. With 8 bases removed from V and 6 bases from J, the gap between germline ends came to 13 bases. In germline, CDR1 is SEHNR, CDR2 FQNEAQ (reference sequence). The CDR3 loop spans 13 amino acids. The CDR3 protein is CASGQSSPGELFF. The CDR3 DNA reads TGTGCCAGCGGCCAGTCTAGTCCCGGGGAGCTGTTTTTT.

This chain links TRBV10-3 with TRBJ1-3; the match to TRBD1 covers 7 bases. V was pared by 6 bases and J by 7 bases, with 3 bases of the junction left unmatched. This CDR3 region has 12 residues. The germline gives CDR1 ENHRY, CDR2 SYGVKD. CDR3 DNA: TGTGCCATCAGACAGGGGACGAACACCATATATTTT. Protein: CAIRQGTNTIYF.

V is TRBV29-1 and J is TRBJ2-7; 8 bases agree with TRBD1. J gave up 5 bases and V 5 bases, and 5 bases lay outside the gene matches. Germline values: CDR1 SQVTM, CDR2 ANQGSEA. This CDR3 spans 12 amino acids. CDR3 amino acids: CSVLPGGDEQYF. The CDR3 DNA follows: TGCAGCGTTCTCCCAGGGGGCGACGAGCAGTACTTC.

This clone turned up a few times. Written as DNA, the CDR3 is TGCAGCGTTGAAGAAACCCACGGCCTGGCAAGGGAAGCTTTCTTT. It is translated as CSVEETHGLAREAFF. This sequence joins TRBV29-1 and TRBJ1-1; D unclear. CDR3 length equals 15 residues. CDR1 and CDR2 from the germline V gene are SQVTM and ANQGSEA. Trimming pared 0 bases from V and 8 bases from J, leaving 19 bases between.

In its sample, this clone was seen a few times. The CDR3 DNA reads as TGTGCCTGGAGTGTCGGACCGAGTGGCACTGAAGCTTTCTTT. Residues: CAWSVGPSGTEAFF. V usage is TRBV30 and J usage is TRBJ1-1, with D unclear. The CDR3 spans 14 residues. With 0 bases removed from V and 4 bases from J, the gap between germline ends came to 12 bases. Germline CDR1 reads GTSNPN; CDR2 reads SVGIG (reference sequence).

The chain recombines TRBV5-1 with TRBJ1-6, with 9 bases identical to TRBD1. The V segment lost 0 bases and the J segment 10 bases; nucleotides outside the gene matches: 5. Germline CDR1 reads SGHRS; CDR2 reads YFSETQ. The CDR3 runs to 15 residues. CDR3 in amino acids: CASSLGGQGGSPLHF. The CDR3 nucleotides read TGCGCCAGCAGCTTGGGGGGACAGGGCGGCTCACCCCTCCACTTT.

The chain joins TRBV11-2 to TRBJ2-7; D might be TRBD1 (6 bases). The germline V and J ends were trimmed by 3 bases and 0 bases, with 18 bases remaining between them. CDR1 SGHAT and CDR2 FQNNGV come from the germline V gene. The CDR3 is 17 amino acids. The CDR3 DNA is TGTGCCAGCAGCTTGTCACGATCCGGACAGTACTCCTACGAGCAGTACTTC. It codes for CASSLSRSGQYSYEQYF.